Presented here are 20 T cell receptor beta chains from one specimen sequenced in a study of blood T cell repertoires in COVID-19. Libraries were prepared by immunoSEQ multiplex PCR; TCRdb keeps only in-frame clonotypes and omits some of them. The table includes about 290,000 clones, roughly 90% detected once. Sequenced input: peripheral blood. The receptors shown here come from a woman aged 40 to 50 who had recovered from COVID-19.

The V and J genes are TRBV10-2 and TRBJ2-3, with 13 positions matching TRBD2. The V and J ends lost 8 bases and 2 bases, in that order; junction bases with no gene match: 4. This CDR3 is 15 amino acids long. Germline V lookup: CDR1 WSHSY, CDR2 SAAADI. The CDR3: CASSGTSGNTDTQYF. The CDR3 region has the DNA TGCGCCAGCTCCGGGACTAGCGGGAACACAGATACGCAGTATTTT.

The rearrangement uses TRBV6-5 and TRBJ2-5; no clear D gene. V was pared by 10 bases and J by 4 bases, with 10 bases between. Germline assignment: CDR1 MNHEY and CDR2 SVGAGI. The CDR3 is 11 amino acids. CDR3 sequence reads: CATLRGETQYF. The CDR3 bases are TGTGCCACCCTACGAGGAGAGACCCAGTACTTC.

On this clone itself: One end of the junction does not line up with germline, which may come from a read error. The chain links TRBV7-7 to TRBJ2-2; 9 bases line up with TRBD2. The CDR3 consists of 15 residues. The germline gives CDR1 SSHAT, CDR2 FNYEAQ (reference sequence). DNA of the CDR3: TGTGCTAGCAGCTTAAGTAGCGGGAGCGCCGGGGAGCTGTTTTTT. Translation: CASSLSSGSAGELFF.

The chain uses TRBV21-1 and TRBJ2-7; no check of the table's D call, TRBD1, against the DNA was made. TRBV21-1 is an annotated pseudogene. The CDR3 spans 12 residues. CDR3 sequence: CASRDSSYEQYF. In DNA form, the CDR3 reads TGTGCCAGCAGGGACAGCTCCTACGAGCAGTACTTC.

CDR3 in amino acids: CASMRTGTGDEQYF. In nucleotides, the CDR3 is TGTGCCAGTATGCGGACAGGGACGGGGGACGAGCAGTACTTC. The rearrangement links TRBV19 to TRBJ2-7, with TRBD1 matching 8 bases. There are 14 residues in the CDR3. V dropped 7 bases and J dropped 5; count of bases not matched to a gene: 10. The V gene's germline CDR1 is LNHDA and CDR2 SQIVND (reference sequence). The variable domain in full, with the rest retrieved from reference TRBV19 and TRBJ2-7, is DGGITQSPKYLFRKEGQNVTLSCEQNLNHDAMYWYRQDPGQGLRLIYYSQIVNDFQKGDIAEGYSVSREKKESFPLTVTSAQKNPTAFYLCASMRTGTGDEQYFGPGTRLTVT.

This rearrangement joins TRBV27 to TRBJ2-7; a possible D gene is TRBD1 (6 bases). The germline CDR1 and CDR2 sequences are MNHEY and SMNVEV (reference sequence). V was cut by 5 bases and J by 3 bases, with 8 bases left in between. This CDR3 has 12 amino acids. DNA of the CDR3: TGTGCCAGCAGTACGACAGGCTACGAGCAGTACTTC. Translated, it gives CASSTTGYEQYF.

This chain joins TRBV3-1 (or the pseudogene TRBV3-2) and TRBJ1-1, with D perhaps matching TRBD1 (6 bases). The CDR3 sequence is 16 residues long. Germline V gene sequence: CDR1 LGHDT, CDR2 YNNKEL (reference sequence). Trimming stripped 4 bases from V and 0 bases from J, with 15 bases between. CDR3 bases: TGTGCCAGCAGCCTCTACCGTGGACAGCTGAACACTGAAGCTTTCTTT. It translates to CASSLYRGQLNTEAFF.

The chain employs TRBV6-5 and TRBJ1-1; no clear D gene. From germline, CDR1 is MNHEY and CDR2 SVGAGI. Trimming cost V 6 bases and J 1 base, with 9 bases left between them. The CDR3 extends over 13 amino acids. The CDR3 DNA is TGTGCCAGCAGCGTAACAAGGAACACTGAAGCTTTCTTT. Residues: CASSVTRNTEAFF.

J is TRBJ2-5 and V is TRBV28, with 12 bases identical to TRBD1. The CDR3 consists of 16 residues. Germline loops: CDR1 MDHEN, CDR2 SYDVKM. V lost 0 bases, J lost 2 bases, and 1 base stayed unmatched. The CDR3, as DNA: TGTGCCAGCAGTTTATGGGGACAGGGGGCACAAGAGACCCAGTACTTC. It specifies CASSLWGQGAQETQYF.

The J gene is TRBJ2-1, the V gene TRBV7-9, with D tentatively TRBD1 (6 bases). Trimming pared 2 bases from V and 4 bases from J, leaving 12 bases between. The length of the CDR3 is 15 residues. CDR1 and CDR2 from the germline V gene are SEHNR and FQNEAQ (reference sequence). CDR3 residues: CASSLTGTPYNEQFF. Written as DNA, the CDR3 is TGTGCCAGCAGCTTAACCGGGACACCGTACAATGAGCAGTTCTTC.

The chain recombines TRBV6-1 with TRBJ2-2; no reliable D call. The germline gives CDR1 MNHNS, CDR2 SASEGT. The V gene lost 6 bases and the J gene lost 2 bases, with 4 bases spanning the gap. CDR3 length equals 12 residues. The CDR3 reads CASSLNTGELFF. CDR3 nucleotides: TGTGCCAGCAGCCTCAACACCGGGGAGCTGTTTTTT.

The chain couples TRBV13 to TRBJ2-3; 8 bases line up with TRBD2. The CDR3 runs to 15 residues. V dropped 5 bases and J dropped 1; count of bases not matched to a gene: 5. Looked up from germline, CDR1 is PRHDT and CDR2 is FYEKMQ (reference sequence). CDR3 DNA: TGTGCCAGCAGCCCCAGCGGGAGTGGCACAGATACGCAGTATTTT. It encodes CASSPSGSGTDTQYF.

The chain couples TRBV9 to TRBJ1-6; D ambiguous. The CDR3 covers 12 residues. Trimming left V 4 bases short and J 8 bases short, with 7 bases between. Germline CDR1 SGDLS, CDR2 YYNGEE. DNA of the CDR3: TGTGCCAGCAGCCCATTTGATTCACCCCTCCACTTT. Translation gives CASSPFDSPLHF.

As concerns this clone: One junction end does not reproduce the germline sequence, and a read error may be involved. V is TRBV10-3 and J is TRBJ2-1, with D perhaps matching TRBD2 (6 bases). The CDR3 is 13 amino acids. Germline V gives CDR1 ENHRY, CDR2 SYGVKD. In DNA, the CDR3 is TGTGCCATCAGTGAGGACCCTAGCGCCCTCCCAGTCTTC. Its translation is CAISEDPSALPVF.

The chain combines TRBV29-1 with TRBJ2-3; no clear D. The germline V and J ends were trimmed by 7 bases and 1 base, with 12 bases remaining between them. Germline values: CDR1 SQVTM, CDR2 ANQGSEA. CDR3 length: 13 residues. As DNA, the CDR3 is TGCAGCGCGGACGAAGGAGGCACAGATACGCAGTATTTT. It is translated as CSADEGGTDTQYF.

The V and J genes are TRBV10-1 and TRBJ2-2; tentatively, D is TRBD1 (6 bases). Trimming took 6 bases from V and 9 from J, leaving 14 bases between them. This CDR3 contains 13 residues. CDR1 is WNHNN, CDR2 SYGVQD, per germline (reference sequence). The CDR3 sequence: CASSNGQKRELFF. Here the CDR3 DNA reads TGCGCCAGCAGCAATGGACAGAAGCGGGAGCTGTTTTTT.

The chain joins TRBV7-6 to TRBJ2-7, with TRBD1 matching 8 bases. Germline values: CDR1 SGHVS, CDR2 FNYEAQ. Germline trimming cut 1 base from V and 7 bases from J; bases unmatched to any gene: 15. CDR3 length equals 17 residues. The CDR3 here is CASSLDPPDRERGEQYF. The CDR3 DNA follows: TGTGCCAGCAGCTTAGACCCCCCGGACAGGGAGAGAGGGGAGCAGTACTTC.

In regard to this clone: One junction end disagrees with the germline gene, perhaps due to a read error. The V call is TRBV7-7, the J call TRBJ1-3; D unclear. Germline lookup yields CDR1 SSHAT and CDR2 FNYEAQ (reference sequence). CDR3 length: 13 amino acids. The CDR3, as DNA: TGTGCTAGCAGCTTCGACGGAGTGAGCACCATATATTTT. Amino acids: CASSFDGVSTIYF.

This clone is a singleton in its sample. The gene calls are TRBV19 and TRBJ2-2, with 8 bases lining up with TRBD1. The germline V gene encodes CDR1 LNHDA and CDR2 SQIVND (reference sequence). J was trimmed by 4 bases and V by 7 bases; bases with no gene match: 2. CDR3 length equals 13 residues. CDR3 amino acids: CASTQGATGELFF. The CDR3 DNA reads TGTGCCAGTACCCAGGGGGCCACCGGGGAGCTGTTTTTT.

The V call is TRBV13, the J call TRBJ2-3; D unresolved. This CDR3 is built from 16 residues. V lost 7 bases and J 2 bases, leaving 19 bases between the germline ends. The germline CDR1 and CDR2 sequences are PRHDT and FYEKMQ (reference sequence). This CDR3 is CASTPGQAVPTDTQYF. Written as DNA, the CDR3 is TGTGCCAGCACGCCAGGTCAGGCCGTCCCCACAGATACGCAGTATTTT.